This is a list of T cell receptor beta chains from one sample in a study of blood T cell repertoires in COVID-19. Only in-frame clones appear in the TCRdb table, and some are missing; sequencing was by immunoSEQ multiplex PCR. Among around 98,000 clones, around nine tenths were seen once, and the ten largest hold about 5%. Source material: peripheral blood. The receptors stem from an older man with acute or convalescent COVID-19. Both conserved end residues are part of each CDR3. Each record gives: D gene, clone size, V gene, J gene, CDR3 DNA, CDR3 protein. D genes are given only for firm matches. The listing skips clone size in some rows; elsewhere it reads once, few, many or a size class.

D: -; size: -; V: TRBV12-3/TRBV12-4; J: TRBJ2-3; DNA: TGTGCCAGCAGCCCCTCAGGGCCGCAGTATTTT; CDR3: CASSPSGPQYF
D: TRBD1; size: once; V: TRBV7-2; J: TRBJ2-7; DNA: TGTGCCAGCAGCCTAGGGGGCACCACCTACGAGCAGTACTTC; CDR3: CASSLGGTTYEQYF
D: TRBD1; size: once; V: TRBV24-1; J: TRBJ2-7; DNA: TGTGCCACCAGTGTAGGGCAGGGGGTTCCCCCCGAGCAGTACTTC; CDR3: CATSVGQGVPPEQYF
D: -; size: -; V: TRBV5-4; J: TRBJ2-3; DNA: TGTGCCAGCAGCTGGATGGAGGGCTATCGCACAGATACGCAGTATTTT; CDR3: CASSWMEGYRTDTQYF
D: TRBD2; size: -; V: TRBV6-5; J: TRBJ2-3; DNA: TGTGCCAGCAGTTTACTAGCGGTCCCCTCGAATACGCAGTATTTT; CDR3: CASSLLAVPSNTQYF
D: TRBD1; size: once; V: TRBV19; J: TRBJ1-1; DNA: TGTGCCAGTAGTCCAGGGACAGGGCGCATGAACACTGAAGCTTTCTTT; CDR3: CASSPGTGRMNTEAFF
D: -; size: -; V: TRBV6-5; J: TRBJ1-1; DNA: TGTGCCAGCATCCCAACGGGGGGGTCGGACACTGAAGCTTTCTTT; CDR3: CASIPTGGSDTEAFF
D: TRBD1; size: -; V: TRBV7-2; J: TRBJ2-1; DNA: TGTGCCAGCAGCTTAAACCCCGGGACAGGCCCCTACAATGAGCAGTTCTTC; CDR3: CASSLNPGTGPYNEQFF
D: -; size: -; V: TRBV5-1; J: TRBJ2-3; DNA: TGCGCCAGCAGCTTGAACCGGCAGGGGAACACAGATACGCAGTATTTT; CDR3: CASSLNRQGNTDTQYF
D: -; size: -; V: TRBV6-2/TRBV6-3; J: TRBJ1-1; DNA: TGTGCCAGCAGTTATTATGCAGAAGAAGCTTTCTTT; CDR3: CASSYYAEEAFF
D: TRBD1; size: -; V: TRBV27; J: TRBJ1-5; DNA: TGTGCCAGCAGACCCACAGGGGCCGCAGGGCCCCAGCATTTT; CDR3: CASRPTGAAGPQHF
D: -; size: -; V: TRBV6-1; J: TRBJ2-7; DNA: TGTGCCAGCAGTGAAGGTGCAGCGGTGACCTACGAGCAGTACTTC; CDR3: CASSEGAAVTYEQYF
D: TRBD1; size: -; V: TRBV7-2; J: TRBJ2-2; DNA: TGTGCCAGCAGCCAGAGGGGGACAGTCGCCGGGGAGCTGTTTTTT; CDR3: CASSQRGTVAGELFF
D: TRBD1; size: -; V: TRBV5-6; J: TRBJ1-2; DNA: TGTGCCAGCAGACCCGGGACAGGGGGCGCAAATGGCTACACCTTC; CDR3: CASRPGTGGANGYTF
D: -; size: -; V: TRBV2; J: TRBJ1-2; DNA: TGTGCCAGCACCTTGGACAGCGGTAACTATGGCTACACCTTC; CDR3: CASTLDSGNYGYTF
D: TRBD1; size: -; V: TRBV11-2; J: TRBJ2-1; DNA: TGTGCCAGCAGCCCCCGGACAGGGAGCTCCTACAATGAGCAGTTCTTC; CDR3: CASSPRTGSSYNEQFF
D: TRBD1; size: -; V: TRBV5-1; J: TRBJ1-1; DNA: TGCGCCAGCAGGTTCTCCCCCGGGACAGGGAACACTGAAGCTTTCTTT; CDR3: CASRFSPGTGNTEAFF
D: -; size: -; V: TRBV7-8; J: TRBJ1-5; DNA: TGTGCCAGCAGCTCGCAGGGTCTTAGGAACAATCAGCCCCAGCATTTT; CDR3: CASSSQGLRNNQPQHF
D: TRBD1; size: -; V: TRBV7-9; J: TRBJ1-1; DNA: TGTGCCAGCACCAGGACAGGGGGTTCTGAAGCTTTCTTT; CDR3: CASTRTGGSEAFF
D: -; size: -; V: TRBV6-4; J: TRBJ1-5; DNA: TGTGCCAGCAGTGACGAGGCGAATCAGCCCCAGCATTTT; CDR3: CASSDEANQPQHF
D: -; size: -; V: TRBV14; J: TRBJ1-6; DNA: TGTGCCAGCAGCCAAGATCGGGGGGGCGGCTATTCACCCCTCCACTTT; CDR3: CASSQDRGGGYSPLHF
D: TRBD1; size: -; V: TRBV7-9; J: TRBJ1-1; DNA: TGTGCCAGCAGCTCGGAGGGGACAGTCAACACTGAAGCTTTCTTT; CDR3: CASSSEGTVNTEAFF
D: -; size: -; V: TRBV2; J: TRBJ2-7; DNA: TGTGCCAGCAGTGAAAGGAGGGGTTGGAATGAGCAGTACTTC; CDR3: CASSERRGWNEQYF
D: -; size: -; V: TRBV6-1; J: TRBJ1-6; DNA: TGTGCCAGCAGTGAACCGGTGAGGTCCTATAATTCACCCCTCCACTTT; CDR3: CASSEPVRSYNSPLHF
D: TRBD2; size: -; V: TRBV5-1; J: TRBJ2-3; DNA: TGCGCCAGTCTCCTCCGCGCGGCTAGCGGAAGCACAGATACGCAGTATTTT; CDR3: CASLLRAASGSTDTQYF
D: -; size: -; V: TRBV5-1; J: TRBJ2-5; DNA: TGCGCCAGCAGCTTGGATGGGGGCAATCAAGAGACCCAGTACTTC; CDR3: CASSLDGGNQETQYF
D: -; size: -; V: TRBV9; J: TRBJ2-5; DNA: TGTGCCAGCAGCGTAGTGGCGGGGCAAGAGACCCAGTACTTC; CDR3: CASSVVAGQETQYF
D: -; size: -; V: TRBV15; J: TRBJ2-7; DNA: TGTGCCACCAGCAGAGTCCAGGGTGTCGGCGAGCAGTACTTC; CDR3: CATSRVQGVGEQYF
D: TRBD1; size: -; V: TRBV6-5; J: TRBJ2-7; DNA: TGTGCCAGCAGCATTGACAGGGACGAGCAGTACTTC; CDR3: CASSIDRDEQYF
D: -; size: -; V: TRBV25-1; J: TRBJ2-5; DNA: TGTGCCAGCAGTTCCCGGGAGATTGGAGAGACCCAGTACTTC; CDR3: CASSSREIGETQYF
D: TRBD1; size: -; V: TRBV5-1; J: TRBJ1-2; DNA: TGCGCCAGCAGCTTTGGGACAGGGGATCTCTATGGCTACACCTTC; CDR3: CASSFGTGDLYGYTF
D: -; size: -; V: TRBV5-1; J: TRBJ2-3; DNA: TGCGCCAGCAGCTTGGCTGGCGGGGCAGATACGCAGTATTTT; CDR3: CASSLAGGADTQYF
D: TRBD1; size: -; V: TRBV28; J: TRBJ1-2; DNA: TGTGCCAGCCGGGCTCGACAGGGGGTAGGACGTGGCTACACCTTC; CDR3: CASRARQGVGRGYTF
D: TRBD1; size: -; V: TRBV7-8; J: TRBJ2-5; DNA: TGTGCCAGCAGCTTAGGGACTAGGACAGGGGCCGAGACCCAGTACTTC; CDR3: CASSLGTRTGAETQYF
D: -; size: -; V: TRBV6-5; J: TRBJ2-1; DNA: TGTGCCAGCAGTTCCTCTGTTCAGGGGAAGCAGTTCTTC; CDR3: CASSSSVQGKQFF
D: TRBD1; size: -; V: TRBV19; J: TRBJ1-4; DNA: TGTGCCAGTAGTCGGGACAGGGGGCCTGCAACTAATGAAAAACTGTTTTTT; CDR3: CASSRDRGPATNEKLFF
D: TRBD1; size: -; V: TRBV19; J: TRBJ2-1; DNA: TGTGCCAGTAAGACCGGGACAGACGAGAACAATGAGCAGTTCTTC; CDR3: CASKTGTDENNEQFF
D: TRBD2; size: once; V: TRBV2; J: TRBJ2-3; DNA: TGTGCCAGCAGTGAATTAGTAGCGGGGGGCACAGATACGCAGTATTTT; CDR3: CASSELVAGGTDTQYF
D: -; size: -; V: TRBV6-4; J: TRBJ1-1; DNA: TGTGCCAGCCTTATCTTTGGGGGCTTAAAGAACACTGAAGCTTTCTTT; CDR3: CASLIFGGLKNTEAFF
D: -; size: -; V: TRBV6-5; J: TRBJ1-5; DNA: TGTGCCAGCAGTTACTCGAGGTGGGAGCCCCAGCATTTT; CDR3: CASSYSRWEPQHF
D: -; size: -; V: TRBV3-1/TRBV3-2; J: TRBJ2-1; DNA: TGTGCCAGCAGCCCCCCTCCCTCCTACAATGAGCAGTTCTTC; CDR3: CASSPPPSYNEQFF
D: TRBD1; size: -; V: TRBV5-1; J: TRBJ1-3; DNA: TGCGCCAGCAGCTTGGGAGGACAGGGAGACTCTGGAAACACCATATATTTT; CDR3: CASSLGGQGDSGNTIYF
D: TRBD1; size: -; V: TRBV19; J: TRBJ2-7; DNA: TGTGCCAGTAGTCCCGGGACAGGGTCGGCCTACGAGCAGTACTTC; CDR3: CASSPGTGSAYEQYF
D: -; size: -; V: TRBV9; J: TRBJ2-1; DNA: TGTGCCAGCAGCGTAGGTCTCAGGAATGAGCAGTTCTTC; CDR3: CASSVGLRNEQFF
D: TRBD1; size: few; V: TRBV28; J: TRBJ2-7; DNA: TGTGCCAGCAGTTTCTCCGGGACAGGCGCCTACGAGCAGTACTTC; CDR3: CASSFSGTGAYEQYF
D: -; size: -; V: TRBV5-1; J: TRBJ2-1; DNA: TGCGCCAGCAGCTTGGCCGGGCAGGGCAATGAGCAGTTCTTC; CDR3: CASSLAGQGNEQFF
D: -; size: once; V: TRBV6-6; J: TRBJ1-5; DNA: TGTGCCAGCAGCCCCTTGGGGCCTCTCAATCAGCCCCAGCATTTT; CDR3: CASSPLGPLNQPQHF
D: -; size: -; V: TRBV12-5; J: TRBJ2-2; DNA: TGTGCTAGTGGTTTGATACAGATCGGGGAGCTGTTTTTT; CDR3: CASGLIQIGELFF